A selection of T cell receptor beta chains follows, all from one sample in a study of tumor-infiltrating lymphocytes in localized non-small cell lung cancer. Profiling relied on immunoSEQ multiplex PCR, and the TCRdb table lists in-frame clones only, not all of them. The sample has 25,000 to 30,000 clones, approximately 83% seen once; the top ten hold approximately 2%. Material: lung tumor tissue. The receptors come from a human donor with non-small cell lung cancer. Each CDR3 is given without its conserved first and last residue.

v_gene: TRBV6-1; j_gene: TRBJ1-6; CDR3aa: ASSWGQGGVSPLH
v_gene: TRBV7-2; j_gene: TRBJ1-5; CDR3aa: ASTFPNQPQH
v_gene: TRBV27; j_gene: TRBJ1-4; CDR3aa: ASSFGGATNEKLF
v_gene: TRBV18; j_gene: TRBJ1-5; CDR3aa: ASSPPSGTGGNQPQH
v_gene: TRBV5-1; j_gene: TRBJ1-5; CDR3aa: ASSEDSYSNQPQH
v_gene: TRBV19; j_gene: TRBJ1-2; CDR3aa: ASSLWGGNYGYT
v_gene: TRBV4-1; j_gene: TRBJ2-2; CDR3aa: ASKLSQGATGELF
v_gene: TRBV29-1; j_gene: TRBJ1-4; CDR3aa: SVDRGGEKLF
v_gene: TRBV6-5; j_gene: TRBJ2-5; CDR3aa: ASSTGTGGGKTQY
v_gene: TRBV29-1; j_gene: TRBJ2-5; CDR3aa: STGGGGETQY
v_gene: TRBV4-3; j_gene: TRBJ2-2; CDR3aa: ASSQDHRGGGELF
v_gene: TRBV7-2; j_gene: TRBJ1-1; CDR3aa: ASSPRWGSFTEAF
v_gene: TRBV28; j_gene: TRBJ1-5; CDR3aa: ASSFPDRYQPQH
v_gene: TRBV2; j_gene: TRBJ2-7; CDR3aa: ASKGTEANYEQY